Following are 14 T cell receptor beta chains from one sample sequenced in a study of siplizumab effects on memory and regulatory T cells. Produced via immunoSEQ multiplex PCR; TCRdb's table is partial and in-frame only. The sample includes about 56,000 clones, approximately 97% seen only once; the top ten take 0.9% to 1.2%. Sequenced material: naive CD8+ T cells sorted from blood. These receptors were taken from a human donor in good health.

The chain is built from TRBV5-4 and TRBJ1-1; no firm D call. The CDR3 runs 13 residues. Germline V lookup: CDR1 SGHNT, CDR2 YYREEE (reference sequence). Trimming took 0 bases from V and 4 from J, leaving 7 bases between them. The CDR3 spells CASSLESSTEAFF. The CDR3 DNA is TGTGCCAGCAGCTTGGAAAGTAGCACTGAAGCTTTCTTT.

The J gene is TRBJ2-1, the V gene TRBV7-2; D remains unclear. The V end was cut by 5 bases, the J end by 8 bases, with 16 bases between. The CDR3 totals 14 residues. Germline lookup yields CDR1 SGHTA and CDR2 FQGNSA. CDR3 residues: CASSPLDSFHEQFF. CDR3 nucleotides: TGTGCCAGCAGCCCCTTAGATTCCTTCCATGAGCAGTTCTTC.

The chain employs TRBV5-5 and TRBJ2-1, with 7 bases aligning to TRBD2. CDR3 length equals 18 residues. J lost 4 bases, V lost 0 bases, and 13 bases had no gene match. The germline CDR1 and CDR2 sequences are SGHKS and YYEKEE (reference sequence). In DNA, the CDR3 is TGTGCCAGCAGCTTGGTGGGTGGGAGGGCCGAGAGTTACAATGAGCAGTTCTTC. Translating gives CASSLVGGRAESYNEQFF.

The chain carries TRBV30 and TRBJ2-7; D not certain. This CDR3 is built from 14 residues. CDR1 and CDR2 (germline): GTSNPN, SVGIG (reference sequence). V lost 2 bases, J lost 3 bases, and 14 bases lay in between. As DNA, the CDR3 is TGTGCCTGGAGTCCCCGGGTTGGCATCTACGAGCAGTACTTC. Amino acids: CAWSPRVGIYEQYF.

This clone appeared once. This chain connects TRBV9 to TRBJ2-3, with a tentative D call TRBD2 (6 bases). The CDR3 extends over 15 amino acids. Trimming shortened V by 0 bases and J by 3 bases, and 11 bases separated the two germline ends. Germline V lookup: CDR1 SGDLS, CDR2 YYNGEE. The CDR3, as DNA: TGTGCCAGCAGCGTAGTGGCTAGCGCAACAGATACGCAGTATTTT. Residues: CASSVVASATDTQYF.

Written as DNA, the CDR3 is TGTGCCAGCAGCACCTCCTTGGGGGGGCAGTATTTT. Its protein is CASSTSLGGQYF. The genes are TRBV5-5 and TRBJ2-3; a possible D gene is TRBD2 (6 bases). The V and J ends lost 4 bases and 11 bases respectively, with 14 bases between them. This CDR3 has 12 residues. The V gene's germline CDR1 is SGHKS and CDR2 YYEKEE (reference sequence).

The CDR3 DNA reads as TGTGCCAGCAGCCAGGACACCTACAATGAGCAGTTCTTC. The encoded protein is CASSQDTYNEQFF. The V call is TRBV7-2, the J call TRBJ2-1; perhaps TRBD1 as D (5 bases). Trimming pared 5 bases from V and 2 bases from J, leaving 7 bases between. The V gene's germline CDR1 is SGHTA and CDR2 FQGNSA. There are 13 residues in the CDR3.

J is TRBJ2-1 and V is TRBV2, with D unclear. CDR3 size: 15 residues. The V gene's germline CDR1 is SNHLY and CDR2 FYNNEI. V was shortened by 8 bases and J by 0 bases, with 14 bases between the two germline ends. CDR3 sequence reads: CASWPQENSYNEQFF. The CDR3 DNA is TGTGCCAGCTGGCCCCAGGAAAACTCCTACAATGAGCAGTTCTTC.

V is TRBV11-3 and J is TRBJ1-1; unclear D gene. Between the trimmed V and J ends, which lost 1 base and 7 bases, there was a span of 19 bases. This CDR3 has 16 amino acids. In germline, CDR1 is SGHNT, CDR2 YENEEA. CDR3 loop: CASSLGRLYEHDEAFF. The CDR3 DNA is TGTGCCAGCAGCTTAGGGAGACTCTATGAACATGATGAAGCTTTCTTT. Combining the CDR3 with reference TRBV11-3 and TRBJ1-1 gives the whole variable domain EAGVVQSPRYKIIEKKQPVAFWCNPISGHNTLYWYLQNLGQGPELLIRYENEEAVDDSQLPKDRFSAERLKGVDSTLKIQPAELGDSAVYLCASSLGRLYEHDEAFFGQGTRLTVV.

The CDR3 loop reads CASSRGVGTEAFF. For the CDR3, the DNA is TGTGCCAGCAGCCGAGGGGTCGGCACTGAAGCTTTCTTT. The chain recombines TRBV5-4 with TRBJ1-1, with TRBD1 as a possible D gene (5 bases). This CDR3 is 13 amino acids long. Germline CDR1 and CDR2: SGHNT and YYREEE (reference sequence). V was trimmed by 4 bases and J by 4 bases, leaving 11 bases between them.

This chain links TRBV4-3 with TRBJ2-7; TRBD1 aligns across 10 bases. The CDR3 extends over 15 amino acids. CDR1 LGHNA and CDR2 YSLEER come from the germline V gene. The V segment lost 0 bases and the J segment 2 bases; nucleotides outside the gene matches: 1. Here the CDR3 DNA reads TGCGCCAGCAGCCAAGAGGACAGGGGGGCCTACGAGCAGTACTTC. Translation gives CASSQEDRGAYEQYF.

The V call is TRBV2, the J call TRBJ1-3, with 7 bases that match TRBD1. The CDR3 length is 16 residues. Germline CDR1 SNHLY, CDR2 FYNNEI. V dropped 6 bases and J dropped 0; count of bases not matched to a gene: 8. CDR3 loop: CASRGTDNSSGNTIYF. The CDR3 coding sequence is TGTGCCAGCAGGGGGACAGACAATAGCTCTGGAAACACCATATATTTT.

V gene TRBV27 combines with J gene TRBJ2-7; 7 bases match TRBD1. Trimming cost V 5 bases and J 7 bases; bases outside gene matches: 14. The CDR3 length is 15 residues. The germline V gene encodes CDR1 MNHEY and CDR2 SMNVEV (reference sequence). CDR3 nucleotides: TGTGCCAGCAGTGAACTAACAGGGGCCGATGAAGAGCAGTACTTC. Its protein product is CASSELTGADEEQYF.

CDR3 amino acids: CASSLRTETHGYTF. CDR3 coding DNA: TGTGCCAGCAGTTTACGGACGGAGACGCATGGCTACACCTTC. The chain couples TRBV27 to TRBJ1-2; D remains ambiguous. Germline CDR1 is MNHEY and CDR2 is SMNVEV (reference sequence). With 2 bases removed from V and 6 bases from J, the gap between germline ends came to 13 bases. The CDR3 is made up of 14 amino acids.